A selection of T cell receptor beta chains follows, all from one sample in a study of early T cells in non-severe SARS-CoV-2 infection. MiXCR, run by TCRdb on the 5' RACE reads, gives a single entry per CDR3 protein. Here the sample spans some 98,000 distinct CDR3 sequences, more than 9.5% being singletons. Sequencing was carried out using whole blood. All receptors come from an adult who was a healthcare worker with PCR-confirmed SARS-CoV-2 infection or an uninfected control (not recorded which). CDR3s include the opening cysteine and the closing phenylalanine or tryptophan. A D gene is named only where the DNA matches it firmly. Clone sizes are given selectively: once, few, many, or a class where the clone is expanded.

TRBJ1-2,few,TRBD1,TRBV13,CASSSTGTGARYGYTF,TGTGCCAGCAGCTCAACCGGGACAGGGGCCCGGTATGGCTACACCTTC
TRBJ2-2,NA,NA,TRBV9,CASSVIDAGELFF,TGTGCCAGCAGCGTAATCGATGCCGGGGAGCTGTTTTTT
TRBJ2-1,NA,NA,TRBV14,CASSLYPPQSSYNEQFF,TGTGCCAGCAGCCTTTACCCCCCCCAGAGCTCCTACAATGAGCAGTTCTTC
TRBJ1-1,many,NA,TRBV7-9,CASSLSTVLNTEAFF,TGTGCCAGCAGCTTAAGTACAGTCCTGAACACTGAAGCTTTCTTT
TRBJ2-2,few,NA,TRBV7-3,CASSLNTPRNTGELFF,TGTGCCAGCAGCTTAAATACGCCTAGGAACACCGGGGAGCTGTTTTTT
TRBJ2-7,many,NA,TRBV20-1,CSARPQTVPLQYF,TGCAGTGCTAGACCCCAGACAGTCCCGTTGCAGTACTTC
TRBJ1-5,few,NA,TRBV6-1,CASTGGRISNQPQHF,TGTGCCAGCACCGGGGGCCGGATTAGCAATCAGCCCCAGCATTTT
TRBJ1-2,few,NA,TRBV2,CASSPRIGGYGYTF,TGTGCCAGCAGCCCACGGATAGGCGGCTATGGCTACACCTTC
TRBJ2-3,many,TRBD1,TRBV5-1,CASSLHGQGADTQYF,TGCGCCAGCAGCTTGCATGGCCAGGGGGCAGATACGCAGTATTTT
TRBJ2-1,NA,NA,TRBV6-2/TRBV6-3,CASSSLSTGSYNEQFF,TGTGCCAGCAGTTCACTTTCGACTGGGTCCTACAATGAGCAGTTCTTC
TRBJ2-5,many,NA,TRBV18,CASSPPGPTLETQYF,TGTGCCAGCTCACCACCGGGGCCGACCCTCGAGACCCAGTACTTC
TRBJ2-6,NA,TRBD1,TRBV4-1,CASRPVGRGFANVLTF,TGCGCCAGCAGACCCGTGGGCAGGGGGTTCGCCAACGTCCTGACTTTC